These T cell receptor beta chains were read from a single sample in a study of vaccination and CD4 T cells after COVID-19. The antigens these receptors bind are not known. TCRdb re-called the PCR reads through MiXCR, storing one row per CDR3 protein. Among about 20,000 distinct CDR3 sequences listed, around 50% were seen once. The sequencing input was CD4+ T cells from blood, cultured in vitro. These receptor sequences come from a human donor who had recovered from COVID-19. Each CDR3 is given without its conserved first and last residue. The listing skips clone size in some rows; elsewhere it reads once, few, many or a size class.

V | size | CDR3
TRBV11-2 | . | ASSLAGTGAYEQY
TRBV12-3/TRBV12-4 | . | ASSLTGENQPQH
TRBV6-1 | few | ASSDRKRWDTGELF
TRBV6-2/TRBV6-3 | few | ASSYPSRTTYNEQF
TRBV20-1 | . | SARDWRESETQY
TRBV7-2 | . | ASSFRATSGDTEAF
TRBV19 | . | ASNIRDSEAF
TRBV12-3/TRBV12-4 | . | ASCTGTHYGYT
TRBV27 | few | ASSLSGANQPQH
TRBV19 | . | ASSTRGNYGYT
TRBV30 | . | AWSLGLNTEAF
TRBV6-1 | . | ASRDREYNSPLH
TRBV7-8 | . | ASSLPSKYEQY
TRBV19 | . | ASSPTGVLGGYT
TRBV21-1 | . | ASIGQGGNQPQH
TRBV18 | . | ASSRDRGNTEAF
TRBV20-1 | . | SARRAGNQPQH
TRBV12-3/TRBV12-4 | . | ASSFGPAQETQY
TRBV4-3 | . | ASSFRRGEAF
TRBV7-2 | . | ASSASDRSSNQPQH
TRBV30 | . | AWSAGGPQH
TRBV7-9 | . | ASSSPFPGLAGAPDTQY
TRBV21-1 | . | ASSAEQETQY
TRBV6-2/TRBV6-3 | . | ASTLAGTGDTQY
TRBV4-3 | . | ASSQGGGGQPQH
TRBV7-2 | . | ASSRLSGTDTQY
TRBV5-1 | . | ASSLLTIRRDTQY
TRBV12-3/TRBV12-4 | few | ASSLARGIGTQY
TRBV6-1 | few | ASRLTGDYGYT
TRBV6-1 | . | ASSRQGSNQPQH
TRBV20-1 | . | SATRDRVNSPLH
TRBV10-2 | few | ASSPQGAGTDTQY
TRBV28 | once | ASSGQGGGNQPQH
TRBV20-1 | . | SARDRREGDGYT
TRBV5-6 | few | ASDIPGRPRSPLH
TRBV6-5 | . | ASSSRGASGSNTQY
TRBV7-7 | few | ASSVSGSTGELF
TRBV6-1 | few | ASSPNPGASYEQY
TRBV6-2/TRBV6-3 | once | ASKGGLHYTGELF
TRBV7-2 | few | ASGGDLEQY
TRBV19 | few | ASSITGTGGRGYT
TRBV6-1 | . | ASTARGASGNTIY
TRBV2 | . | ASSGLAGGPAIREQY
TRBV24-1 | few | ATRETGLNTEAF
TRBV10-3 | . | AISVTQGETQY
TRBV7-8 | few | ASSWRGETQY
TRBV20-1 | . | SARDPEAGGPETQY
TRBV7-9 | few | ASSFTGGEAF
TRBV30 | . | ASKSGTGYGYT
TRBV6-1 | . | ASRKGQSYEQY
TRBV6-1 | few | ASSTQGAEAF
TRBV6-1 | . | ASSKGSPLH
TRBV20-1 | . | SAPDRAGSNQPQH
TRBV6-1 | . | ASRDRTGVEKLF